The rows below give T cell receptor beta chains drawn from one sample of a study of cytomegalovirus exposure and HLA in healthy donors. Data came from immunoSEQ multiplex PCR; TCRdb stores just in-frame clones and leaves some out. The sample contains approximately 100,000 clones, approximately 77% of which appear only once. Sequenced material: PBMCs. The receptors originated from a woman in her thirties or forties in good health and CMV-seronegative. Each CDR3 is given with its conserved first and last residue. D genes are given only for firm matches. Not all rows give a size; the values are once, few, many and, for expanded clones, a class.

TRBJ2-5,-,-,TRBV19,TGTGCCAGTAGTCCCTCAGCCAGTCGGGGGAAGGGTGCGACCCAGTACTTC,CASSPSASRGKGATQYF
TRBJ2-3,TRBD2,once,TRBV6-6,TGTGCCAGCACGATCCCGGGGGGGGCATCAGATACGCAGTATTTT,CASTIPGGASDTQYF
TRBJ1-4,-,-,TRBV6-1,TGTGCCAGCAGTGATGAGGGAGTGGTAAAAAAACTGTTTTTT,CASSDEGVVKKLFF
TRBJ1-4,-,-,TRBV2,TGTGCCAGCAGTGGACAACGTGCGCTTAATGAAAAACTGTTTTTT,CASSGQRALNEKLFF
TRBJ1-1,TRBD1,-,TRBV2,TGTGCCAGCAGGGACGGGACAGGGAGGAACACTGAAGCTTTCTTT,CASRDGTGRNTEAFF
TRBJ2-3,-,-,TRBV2,TGTGCCAGCAGCCCTACTAGCCTGGGCACAGATACGCAGTATTTT,CASSPTSLGTDTQYF
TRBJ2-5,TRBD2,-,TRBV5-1,TGCGCCAGCAGCTTTTGGGCGGGGGAAGAGACCCAGTACTTC,CASSFWAGEETQYF
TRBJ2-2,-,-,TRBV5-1,TGCGCCAGCAGCTTCGGAGGGGGCCACACCGGGGAGCTGTTTTTT,CASSFGGGHTGELFF
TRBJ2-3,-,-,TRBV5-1,TGCGCCAGCAGCTTGGAACCCGGGGGGCAAGGAAGGACAGATACGCAGTATTTT,CASSLEPGGQGRTDTQYF
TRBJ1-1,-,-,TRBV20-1,TGCAGTGCTAGCAGGTACTTTGAAGCTTTCTTT,CSASRYFEAFF
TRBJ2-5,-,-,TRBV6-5,TGTGCCAGCAGTTACCGTACCGGGGGAGAGACCCAGTACTTC,CASSYRTGGETQYF
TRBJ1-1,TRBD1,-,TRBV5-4,TGTGCCAGCAGCCCATGGGACAGGGGGGACACTGAAGCTTTCTTT,CASSPWDRGDTEAFF
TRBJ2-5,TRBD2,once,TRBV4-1,TGCGCCAGCAGCCCCCTCCGGACTAGCGGGGGGGAGACCCAGTACTTC,CASSPLRTSGGETQYF
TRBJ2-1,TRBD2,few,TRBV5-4,TGTGCCAGCAGCTTGCAAGCGGGGGTCGTCAGCTCCTACAATGAGCAGTTCTTC,CASSLQAGVVSSYNEQFF
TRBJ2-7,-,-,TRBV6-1,TGTGCCAGCAGGGGGGTGGGGGGGCACGAGCAGTACTTC,CASRGVGGHEQYF
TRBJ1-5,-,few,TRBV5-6,TGTGCCAGCAGCCTAGGTACCGGACAGCCCCAGCATTTT,CASSLGTGQPQHF
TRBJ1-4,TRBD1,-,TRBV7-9,TGTGCCAGCAGCCGACTGGGACAGGGTGAAAAACTGTTTTTT,CASSRLGQGEKLFF